This entry features one T cell receptor (beta chain) sequence. At one of its ends the junction is not consistent with the germline gene, which may arise from a read error. Time point: newly diagnosed GD, antithyroid drugs for less than 3 months. Extracted RNA from PBMCs served as the source of the TCR library. This sample is drawn from a study of regulatory T cells in long-lasting Graves disease. Construction of the TCR beta libraries employed iRepertoire HTBI primers in conjunction with Arm-PCR of CDR3 regions. TCRdb recomputed calls from the multiplex PCR reads with MiXCR, one row per CDR3 protein. This sample has 350,000 to 400,000 distinct CDR3 sequences, with around 15% found just once. These data also formed part of another study, on T cells in Graves' hyperthyroidism and ophthalmopathy. According to that study: Patients aged 18 to 65 had newly diagnosed hyperthyroidism of under 2 months' duration. A first-round RT-PCR of the TCR CDR3 used the HTBI primer set.

Sequencing used peripheral blood mononuclear cells (PBMCs), obtained at new diagnosis, from a patient treated with antithyroid drugs. This TCR was sampled from a woman aged 18-35 years with Graves disease.

The CDR3 loop is CASSWTGWNSLLHF. For the CDR3, the DNA is TGTGCCAGCAGTTGGACAGGGTGGAATTCACTCCTCCACTTT. The chain combines TRBV28 with TRBJ1-6; 8 nucleotides match TRBD1. CDR1 is MDHEN and CDR2 is SYDVKM in the germline V gene. This CDR3 spans 14 amino acids.